This entry features one T cell receptor beta chain sequence. The RNA, 0.5 to 1 ug, was put through reverse transcription using random hexamers. TCRdb used MiXCR to reprocess the immunoSEQ multiplex PCR reads, holding one entry per CDR3 protein. In the table there are 180,000 or so distinct CDR3 sequences, 90% to 95% of which are singletons. This specimen comes from a study of CD8 T cells in Susac syndrome. Trimming left V 5 bases short and J 9 bases short, with 15 bases between. The CDR3 covers 13 residues. Germline assignment: CDR1 SGHTA and CDR2 FQGNSA. Sequencing was carried out using CD4+ T cells from PBMCs. This clonotype was obtained from a human donor in good health. The gene calls are TRBV7-2 and TRBJ2-3; perhaps TRBD1 as D (7 bases). The CDR3 region has the DNA TGTGCCAGCAGCCCGCGGGACAGCCAAACGCAGTATTTT. This sequence encodes CASSPRDSQTQYF.